The text below deals with one TCR beta chain. The source of the sample is a study of blood T cell repertoires in COVID-19. The table came from immunoSEQ multiplex PCR; TCRdb's copy has only in-frame clones and leaves some out. The repertoire holds over 150,000 clones, with 90% to 95% as singletons. Germline CDR1 MNHNS, CDR2 SASEGT. This CDR3 spans 16 amino acids. V trimming: 3 bases; J trimming: 1 base; junction bases outside the gene matches: 6. Material for sequencing was peripheral blood. The chain is built from TRBV6-1 and TRBJ1-5; 7 bases agree with TRBD1. This clonotype was sampled from a man under 40 with COVID-19, enrolled during active disease. The DNA of the CDR3 is TGTGCCAGCAGTGATTACCGGGACAGCAGCAATCAGCCCCAGCATTTT. As protein: CASSDYRDSSNQPQHF.